Detailed here is one TCR beta chain. Its antigen remains unknown. These data come from a study of cytomegalovirus exposure and HLA in healthy donors. Findings and caveats of the study: The tendency of first-cohort TCR clusters to co-occur in the 100 to 150 validation repertoires was identified by a subsequent analysis. For cytomegalovirus status, the classifier reportedly gave diagnoses with high specificity and sensitivity. The dataset shows that most TCR sequences were rare, while some public TCRs occurred in many donors. According to the study, roughly 160 TCR beta chains were cytomegalovirus-associated.

This CDR3 comprises 12 residues. The V gene's germline CDR1 is MNHNY and CDR2 SVGAGI (reference sequence). V was pared by 2 bases and J by 4 bases, with 5 bases between. Using immunoSEQ multiplex PCR, the repertoire was profiled, and TCRdb retains in-frame clones only, with some absent. The sample comprises some 150,000 clones, around 90% of which are singletons, and roughly 4.8% rests with the top ten. The clonotype originates from a man younger than 35 in good health and CMV-seropositive. Source material: PBMCs. The J gene is TRBJ2-5, the V gene TRBV6-6; D call uncertain. CDR3: CASSYLSETQYF. The CDR3, as DNA: TGTGCCAGCAGTTACCTTTCAGAGACCCAGTACTTC.